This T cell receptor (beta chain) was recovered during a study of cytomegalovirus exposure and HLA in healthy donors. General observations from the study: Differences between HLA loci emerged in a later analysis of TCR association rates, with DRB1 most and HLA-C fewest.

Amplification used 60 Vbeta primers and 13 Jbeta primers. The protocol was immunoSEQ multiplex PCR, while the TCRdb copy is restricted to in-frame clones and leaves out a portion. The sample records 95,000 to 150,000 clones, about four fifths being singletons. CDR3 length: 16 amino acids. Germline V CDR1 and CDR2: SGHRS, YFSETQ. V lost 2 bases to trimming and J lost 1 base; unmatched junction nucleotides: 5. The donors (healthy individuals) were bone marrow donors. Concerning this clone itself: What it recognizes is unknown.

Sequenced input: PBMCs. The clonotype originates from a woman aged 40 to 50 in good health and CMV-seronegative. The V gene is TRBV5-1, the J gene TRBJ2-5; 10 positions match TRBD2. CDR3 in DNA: TGCGCCAGCAGCTTAGTCGCTAGCGGGGGCCAAGAGACCCAGTACTTC. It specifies CASSLVASGGQETQYF.